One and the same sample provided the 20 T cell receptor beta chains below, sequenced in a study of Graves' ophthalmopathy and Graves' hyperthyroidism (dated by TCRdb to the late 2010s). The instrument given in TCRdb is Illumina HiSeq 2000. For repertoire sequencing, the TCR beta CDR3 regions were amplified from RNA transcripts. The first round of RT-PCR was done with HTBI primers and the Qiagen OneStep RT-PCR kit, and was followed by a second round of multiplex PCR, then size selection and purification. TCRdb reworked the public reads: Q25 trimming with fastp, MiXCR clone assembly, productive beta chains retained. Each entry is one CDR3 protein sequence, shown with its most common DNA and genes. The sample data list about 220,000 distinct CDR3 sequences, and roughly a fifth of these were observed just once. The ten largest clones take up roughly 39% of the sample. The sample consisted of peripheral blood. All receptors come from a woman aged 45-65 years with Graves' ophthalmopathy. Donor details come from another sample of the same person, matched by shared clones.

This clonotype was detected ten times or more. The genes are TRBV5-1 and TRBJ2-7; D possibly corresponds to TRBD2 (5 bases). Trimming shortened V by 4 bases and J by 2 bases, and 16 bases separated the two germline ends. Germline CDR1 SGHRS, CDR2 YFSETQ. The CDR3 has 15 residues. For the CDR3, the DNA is TGCGCCAGCAGCCGACTCGGGGATGGACCCTACGAGCAGTACTTC. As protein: CASSRLGDGPYEQYF.

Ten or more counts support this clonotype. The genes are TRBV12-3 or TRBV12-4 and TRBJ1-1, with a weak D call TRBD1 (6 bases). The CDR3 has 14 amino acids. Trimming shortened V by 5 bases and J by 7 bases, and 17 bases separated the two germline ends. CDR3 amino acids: CASSPGGGTYEAFF. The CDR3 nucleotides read TGTGCCAGCAGTCCGGGAGGGGGGACTTATGAAGCTTTCTTT.

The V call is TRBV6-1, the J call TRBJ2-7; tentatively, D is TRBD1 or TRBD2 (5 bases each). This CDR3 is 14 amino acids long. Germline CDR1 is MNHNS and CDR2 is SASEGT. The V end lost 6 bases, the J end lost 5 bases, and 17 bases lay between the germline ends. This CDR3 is CASRSGIRGDEQYF. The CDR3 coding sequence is TGTGCCAGCAGGTCCGGGATCCGAGGGGACGAGCAGTACTTC.

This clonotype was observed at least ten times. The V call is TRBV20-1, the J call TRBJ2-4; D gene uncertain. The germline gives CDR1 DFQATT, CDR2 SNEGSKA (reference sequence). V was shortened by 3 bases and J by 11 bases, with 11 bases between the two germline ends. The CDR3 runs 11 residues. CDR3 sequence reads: CSASQAPLQYF. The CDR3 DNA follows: TGCAGTGCTAGCCAGGCCCCACTTCAGTACTTC.

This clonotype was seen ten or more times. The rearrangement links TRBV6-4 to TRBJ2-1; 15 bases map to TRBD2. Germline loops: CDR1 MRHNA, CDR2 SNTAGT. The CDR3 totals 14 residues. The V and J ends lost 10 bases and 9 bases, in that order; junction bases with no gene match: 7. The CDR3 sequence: CATSGLAGGSEQFF. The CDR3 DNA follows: TGTGCCACCTCGGGACTAGCGGGAGGTAGTGAGCAGTTCTTC.

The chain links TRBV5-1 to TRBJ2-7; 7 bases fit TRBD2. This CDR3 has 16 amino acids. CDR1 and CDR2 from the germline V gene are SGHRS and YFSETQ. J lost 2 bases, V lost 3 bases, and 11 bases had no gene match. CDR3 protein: CASSSALAGVPYEQYF. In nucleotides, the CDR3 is TGCGCCAGCAGCTCCGCTTTGGCGGGGGTACCCTACGAGCAGTACTTC.

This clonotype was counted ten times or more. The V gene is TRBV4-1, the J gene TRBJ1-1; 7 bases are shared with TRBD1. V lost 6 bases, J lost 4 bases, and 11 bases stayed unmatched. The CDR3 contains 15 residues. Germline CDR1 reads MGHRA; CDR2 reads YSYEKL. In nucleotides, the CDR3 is TGCGCCAGCAGTAAAGGCCCAGGGGGGCTCACTGAAGCTTTCTTT. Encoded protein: CASSKGPGGLTEAFF.

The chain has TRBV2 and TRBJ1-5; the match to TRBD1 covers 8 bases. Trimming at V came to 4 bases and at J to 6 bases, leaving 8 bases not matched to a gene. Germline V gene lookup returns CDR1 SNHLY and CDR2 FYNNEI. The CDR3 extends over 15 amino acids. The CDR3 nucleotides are TGTGCCAGCAGTGGAGACAGGGGAGGAACTCAGCCCCAGCATTTT. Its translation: CASSGDRGGTQPQHF.

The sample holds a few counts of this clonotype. CDR3 in DNA: TGCGCCAGCGGGGAGAGCACCGGGGAGCTGTTTTTT. This gives the protein CASGESTGELFF. This chain links TRBV10-1 with TRBJ2-2, with D perhaps matching TRBD2 (5 bases). This CDR3 region has 12 residues. Trimming pared 8 bases from V and 4 bases from J, leaving 8 bases between. The germline V gene encodes CDR1 WNHNN and CDR2 SYGVQD (reference sequence).

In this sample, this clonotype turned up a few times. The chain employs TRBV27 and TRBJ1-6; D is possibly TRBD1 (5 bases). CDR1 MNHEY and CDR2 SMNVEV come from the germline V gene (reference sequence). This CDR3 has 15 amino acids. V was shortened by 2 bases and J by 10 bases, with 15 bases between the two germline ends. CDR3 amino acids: CASSLQGPHYSPLHF. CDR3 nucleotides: TGTGCCAGCAGTTTACAGGGCCCGCACTACTCACCCCTCCACTTT.

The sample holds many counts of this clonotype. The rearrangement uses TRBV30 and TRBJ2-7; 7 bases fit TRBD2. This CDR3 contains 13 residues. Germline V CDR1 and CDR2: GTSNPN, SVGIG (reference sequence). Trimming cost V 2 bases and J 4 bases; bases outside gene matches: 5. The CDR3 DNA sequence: TGTGCCTGGAGTCCCGGGGAGGGGTACGAGCAGTACTTC. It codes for CAWSPGEGYEQYF.

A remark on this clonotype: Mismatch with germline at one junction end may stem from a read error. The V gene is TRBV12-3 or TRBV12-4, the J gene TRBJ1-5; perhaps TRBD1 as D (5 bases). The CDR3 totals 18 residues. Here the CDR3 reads CASSFGFSDRLKDQLQHF. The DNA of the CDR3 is TGTGCCAGCAGTTTTGGTTTCTCCGACAGATTGAAGGATCAGCTCCAGCATTTT.

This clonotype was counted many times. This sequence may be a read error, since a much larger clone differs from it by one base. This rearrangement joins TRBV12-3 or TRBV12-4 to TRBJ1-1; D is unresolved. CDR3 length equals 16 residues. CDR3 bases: TGTGCCAACAGTTTAGCTTTTGGGTCAGGGAACACTGAAGCTTTCTTT. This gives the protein CANSLAFGSGNTEAFF.

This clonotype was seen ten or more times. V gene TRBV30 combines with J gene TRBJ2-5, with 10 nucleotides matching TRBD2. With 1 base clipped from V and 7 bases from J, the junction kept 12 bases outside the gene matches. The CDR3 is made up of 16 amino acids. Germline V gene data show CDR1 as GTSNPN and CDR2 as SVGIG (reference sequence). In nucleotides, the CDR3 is TGTGCCTGGAGTGGAACTAGCGGGAAGACAACTCGGACCCAGTACTTC. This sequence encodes CAWSGTSGKTTRTQYF.

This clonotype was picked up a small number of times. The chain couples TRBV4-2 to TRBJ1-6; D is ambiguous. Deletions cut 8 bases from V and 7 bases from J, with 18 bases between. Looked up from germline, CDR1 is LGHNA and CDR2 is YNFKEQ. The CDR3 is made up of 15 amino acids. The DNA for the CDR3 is TGTGCCAGCGCCCGGGAACGGGGAGCCAATTCACCCCTCCACTTT. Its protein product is CASARERGANSPLHF.

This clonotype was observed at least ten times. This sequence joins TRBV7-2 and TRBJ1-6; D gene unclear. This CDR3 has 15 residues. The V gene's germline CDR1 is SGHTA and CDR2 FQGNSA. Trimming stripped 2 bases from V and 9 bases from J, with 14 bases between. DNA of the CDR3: TGTGCCAGCAGCTTAACCTCCCCTGGGGTTTCACCCCTCCACTTT. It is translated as CASSLTSPGVSPLHF.

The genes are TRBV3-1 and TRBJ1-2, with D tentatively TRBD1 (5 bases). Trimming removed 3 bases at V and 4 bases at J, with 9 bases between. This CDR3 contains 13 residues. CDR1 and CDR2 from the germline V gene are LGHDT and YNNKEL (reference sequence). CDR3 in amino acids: CASSHRDGYGYTF. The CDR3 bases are TGTGCCAGCAGCCACCGGGACGGCTATGGCTACACCTTC.

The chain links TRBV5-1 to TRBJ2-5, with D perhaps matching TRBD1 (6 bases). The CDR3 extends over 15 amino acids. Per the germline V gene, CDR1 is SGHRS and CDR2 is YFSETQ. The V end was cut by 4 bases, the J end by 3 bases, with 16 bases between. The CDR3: CASSVTGTQEETQYF. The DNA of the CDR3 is TGCGCCAGCAGCGTTACCGGGACACAGGAAGAGACCCAGTACTTC.

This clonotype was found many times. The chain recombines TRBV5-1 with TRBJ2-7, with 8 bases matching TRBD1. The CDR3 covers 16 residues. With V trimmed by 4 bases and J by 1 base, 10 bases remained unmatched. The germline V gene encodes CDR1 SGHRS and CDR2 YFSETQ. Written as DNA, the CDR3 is TGCGCCAGCAGCCAGAGTAAGACAGGGGCATCCTACGAGCAGTACTTC. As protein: CASSQSKTGASYEQYF.

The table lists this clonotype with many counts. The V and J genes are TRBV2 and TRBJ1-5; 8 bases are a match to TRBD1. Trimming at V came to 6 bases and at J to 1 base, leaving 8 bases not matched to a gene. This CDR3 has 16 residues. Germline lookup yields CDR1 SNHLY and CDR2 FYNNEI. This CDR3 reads CASRTGQVWSNQPQHF. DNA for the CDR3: TGTGCCAGCAGAACGGGACAGGTTTGGAGCAATCAGCCCCAGCATTTT.